The 4 T cell receptor beta chains below come from one sample, sequenced in a study of identical twins. TCRdb reanalysed the 5' RACE reads using MiXCR and keeps one entry per CDR3 protein. The sample holds more than 600,000 distinct CDR3 sequences; 15% to 20% are singletons and the top ten take under 15%. Separately, the same data were catalogued under a study of T cells expressing NK-cell markers.

Sequenced: PBMCs. These receptors all come from a woman between 18 and 30 years old in good health.

This clonotype was seen a handful of times. This rearrangement joins TRBV10-3 to TRBJ1-1; perhaps TRBD1 as D (6 bases). From germline, CDR1 is ENHRY and CDR2 SYGVKD. This CDR3 contains 13 residues. V lost 6 bases and J lost 1, with 9 bases in between. CDR3 sequence reads: CAIRGGQNTEAFF. The CDR3 DNA follows: TGTGCCATCAGGGGGGGACAGAACACTGAAGCTTTCTTT.

The chain has TRBV20-1 and TRBJ2-1, with 9 bases fitting TRBD2. V gave up 5 bases and J gave up 5 bases; unmatched junction bases: 10. Germline loops: CDR1 DFQATT, CDR2 SNEGSKA (reference sequence). The CDR3 is 15 amino acids. The CDR3 protein is CSADPLAGANNEQFF. In DNA, the CDR3 is TGCAGTGCTGACCCCTTAGCGGGGGCGAACAATGAGCAGTTCTTC.

Ten or more counts support this clonotype. The chain couples TRBV12-3 or TRBV12-4 to TRBJ2-4; TRBD1 matches at 8 bases. Trimming cost V 5 bases and J 4 bases; bases outside gene matches: 4. The CDR3 spans 14 residues. CDR3 bases: TGTGCCAGCAGTGGACAGGGAACGAAAAACATTCAGTACTTC. Translating it yields CASSGQGTKNIQYF.

This clonotype was recorded a few times. V gene TRBV6-5 combines with J gene TRBJ2-7; no definite D call. V dropped 11 bases and J dropped 0 bases, with 11 bases sitting between them. The CDR3 runs 12 residues. Germline V gives CDR1 MNHEY, CDR2 SVGAGI. This CDR3 reads CAVGSSSYEQYF. DNA for the CDR3: TGTGCCGTGGGTTCTAGCTCCTACGAGCAGTACTTC.